This T cell receptor beta chain was identified during a study of T cells in Graves' hyperthyroidism and ophthalmopathy. Across the whole study: Once the initial diagnosis was made, peripheral blood was obtained before any treatment.

TCR beta CDR3 region amplification was performed from RNA transcripts. HTBI primers were employed in a first-round RT-PCR of the TCR CDR3. TCRdb independently ran MiXCR on the multiplex PCR reads; one entry per CDR3 protein. Of about 760,000 distinct CDR3 sequences listed, 30% to 40% were seen once; the top ten hold 31%. Across 18 months, stable Graves' hyperthyroidism was marked by no progression to ophthalmopathy. This clonotype originated in a woman in her thirties or forties with Graves' hyperthyroidism. The sequenced sample consisted of blood.

The CDR3 spells CASSFHGQGGRSQHF. The CDR3, as DNA: TGTGCCAGCAGTTTCCACGGACAGGGGGGGAGGTCCCAGCATTTT. The chain uses TRBV27 and TRBJ1-5; 10 positions match TRBD1. The CDR3 length is 15 residues. Trimming removed 3 bases from V and 11 bases from J; junction bases left unmatched: 10. CDR1 is MNHEY, CDR2 SMNVEV, per germline (reference sequence).